This TCR beta chain was recorded in a study of neurological immune-mediated disorders. The CDR3 is 14 amino acids. Per the germline V gene, CDR1 is KGHDR and CDR2 is SFDVKD. V shed 5 bases and J 7 bases; nucleotides not matched to a gene: 5. Template-switch 5'RACE cDNA synthesis added a 10-nucleotide unique molecular identifier. In every sequencing run, more than 180 million TCR-beta sequences were generated from 15-18 subjects. Via MiXCR, TCRdb re-called the 5' RACE reads, giving one row per CDR3 protein. This table holds 60,000 or so distinct CDR3 sequences, about an eighth found once. This clonotype was seen ten or more times. For the unsorted libraries, 2 million PBMCs stored at -80 C served as input.

Sequencing used PBMCs. This chain uses TRBV24-1 with TRBJ2-2; TRBD1 agrees at 8 bases. This TCR was recovered from a man in his sixties in good health. DNA for the CDR3: TGTGCCACCAGTGGCACAGGGGGGATCGGGGAGCTGTTTTTT. Protein: CATSGTGGIGELFF.